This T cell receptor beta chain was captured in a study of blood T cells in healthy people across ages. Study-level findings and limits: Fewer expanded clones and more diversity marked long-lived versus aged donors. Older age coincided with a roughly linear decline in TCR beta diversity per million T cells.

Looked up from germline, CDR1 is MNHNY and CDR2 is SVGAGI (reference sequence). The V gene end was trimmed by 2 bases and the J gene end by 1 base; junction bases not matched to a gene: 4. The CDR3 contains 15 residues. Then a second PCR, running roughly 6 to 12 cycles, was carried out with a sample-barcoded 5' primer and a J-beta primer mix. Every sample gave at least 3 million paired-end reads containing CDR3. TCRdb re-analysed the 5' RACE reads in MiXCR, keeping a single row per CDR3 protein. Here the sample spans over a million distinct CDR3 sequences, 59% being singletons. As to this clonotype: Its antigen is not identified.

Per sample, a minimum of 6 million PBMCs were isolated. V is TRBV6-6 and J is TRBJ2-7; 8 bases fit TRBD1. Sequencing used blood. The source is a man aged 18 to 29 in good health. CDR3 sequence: CASSYEGQVSYEQYF. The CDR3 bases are TGTGCCAGCAGTTACGAGGGACAGGTATCCTACGAGCAGTACTTC.